This is a list of T cell receptor beta chains from one sample in a study of cytomegalovirus exposure and HLA in healthy donors. Sequenced by immunoSEQ multiplex PCR; TCRdb stores in-frame clones only, minus some. The data show some 98,000 clones, roughly 10% seen once. The sample was PBMCs. The receptors shown here come from a man in his fifties or sixties in good health and CMV-seropositive. The conserved cysteine and the conserved F or W are not part of the CDR3 here. The order of the fields is J gene, V gene, CDR3 protein.

j_call: TRBJ2-3; v_call: TRBV4-1; cdr3_aa: ASSPGQFDTDTQY
j_call: TRBJ2-7; v_call: TRBV27; cdr3_aa: ASSAGGYEQY
j_call: TRBJ1-2; v_call: TRBV28; cdr3_aa: ASSFSPGHFET
j_call: TRBJ1-2; v_call: TRBV29-1; cdr3_aa: SVEGGQGSYGGYT
j_call: TRBJ2-4; v_call: TRBV11-2; cdr3_aa: ASSSLRENIQY
j_call: TRBJ2-5; v_call: TRBV5-4; cdr3_aa: ASSLRGGGGETQY
j_call: TRBJ2-7; v_call: TRBV7-8; cdr3_aa: ASSSDRFSYEQY
j_call: TRBJ2-1; v_call: TRBV4-1; cdr3_aa: ASSQGRLAGGPYNEQF
j_call: TRBJ1-2; v_call: TRBV10-1; cdr3_aa: ASSESGQDYGYT
j_call: TRBJ1-1; v_call: TRBV5-6; cdr3_aa: ASSSDRTEAF
j_call: TRBJ1-4; v_call: TRBV10-3; cdr3_aa: AIGGGGTNEKLF
j_call: TRBJ1-6; v_call: TRBV5-1; cdr3_aa: ASSFGQDNSPLH
j_call: TRBJ2-3; v_call: TRBV27; cdr3_aa: ASSLDYLGADTQY
j_call: TRBJ2-7; v_call: TRBV7-2; cdr3_aa: ASSLVAEQY
j_call: TRBJ2-7; v_call: TRBV7-9; cdr3_aa: ASAEVYEQY
j_call: TRBJ2-5; v_call: TRBV5-1; cdr3_aa: ASSLGSRQFQETQY
j_call: TRBJ1-1; v_call: TRBV18; cdr3_aa: ASSLQSRGEAF
j_call: TRBJ2-1; v_call: TRBV9; cdr3_aa: ASSVAHGGRSYNEQF
j_call: TRBJ2-5; v_call: TRBV7-9; cdr3_aa: ASSPGLAGDPETQY
j_call: TRBJ1-6; v_call: TRBV7-2; cdr3_aa: ASSLNPSRSNSPLH
j_call: TRBJ1-5; v_call: TRBV27; cdr3_aa: ASKTGPRADQPQH
j_call: TRBJ2-1; v_call: TRBV6-1; cdr3_aa: ASSELAGVGNEQF
j_call: TRBJ1-5; v_call: TRBV28; cdr3_aa: ASSLTQGNSNQPQH
j_call: TRBJ2-1; v_call: TRBV5-4; cdr3_aa: ASSFTGGGEQF
j_call: TRBJ1-2; v_call: TRBV5-1; cdr3_aa: ASSRGDRELYGYT
j_call: TRBJ1-4; v_call: TRBV19; cdr3_aa: ASSEGQGLDEKLF
j_call: TRBJ2-7; v_call: TRBV5-1; cdr3_aa: ASSVRTGGYEQY
j_call: TRBJ1-3; v_call: TRBV2; cdr3_aa: ASNDRGTSGNTIY
j_call: TRBJ2-5; v_call: TRBV23-1; cdr3_aa: ASSQFRQPGTSGGWRQETQY
j_call: TRBJ2-7; v_call: TRBV7-2; cdr3_aa: ASSRRSGSSYEQY
j_call: TRBJ2-1; v_call: TRBV9; cdr3_aa: ASSNSRVSEQF
j_call: TRBJ1-1; v_call: TRBV9; cdr3_aa: ASSATGNRMNTEAF
j_call: TRBJ1-3; v_call: TRBV30; cdr3_aa: AWTTGFSGNTIY
j_call: TRBJ2-2; v_call: TRBV5-1; cdr3_aa: ASSLDRVGSGELF
j_call: TRBJ1-5; v_call: TRBV10-3; cdr3_aa: AISVGQFNQPQH
j_call: TRBJ2-7; v_call: TRBV18; cdr3_aa: ASSRSGSSEQY
j_call: TRBJ2-6; v_call: TRBV27; cdr3_aa: ASSSQLGQPGANVLT
j_call: TRBJ2-3; v_call: TRBV30; cdr3_aa: AWSVGTGTQY
j_call: TRBJ2-2; v_call: TRBV7-7; cdr3_aa: ASSQTGGAGELF
j_call: TRBJ2-7; v_call: TRBV27; cdr3_aa: ASSLRDRGLYEQY
j_call: TRBJ2-1; v_call: TRBV19; cdr3_aa: ASSISRDRNEQF
j_call: TRBJ2-7; v_call: TRBV27; cdr3_aa: ASRMNRGAYEQY
j_call: TRBJ2-7; v_call: TRBV7-9; cdr3_aa: ASSLESYEQY
j_call: TRBJ2-3; v_call: TRBV6-5; cdr3_aa: ASSRKGTSTDTQY
j_call: TRBJ1-1; v_call: TRBV30; cdr3_aa: AWRVRQDTEAF
j_call: TRBJ2-1; v_call: TRBV19; cdr3_aa: ASSTGLAGGARNEQF
j_call: TRBJ2-7; v_call: TRBV29-1; cdr3_aa: SVEGTGTGTYEQY
j_call: TRBJ2-7; v_call: TRBV28; cdr3_aa: ASSLSTYEQY
j_call: TRBJ2-5; v_call: TRBV6-5; cdr3_aa: ASSYSMMGGRETQY
j_call: TRBJ2-1; v_call: TRBV19; cdr3_aa: ASSPSPLSGRANNEQF
j_call: TRBJ2-3; v_call: TRBV2; cdr3_aa: ASSPFDTQY
j_call: TRBJ1-4; v_call: TRBV30; cdr3_aa: AWSAGTGGSFVEKLF
j_call: TRBJ2-3; v_call: TRBV27; cdr3_aa: ASRSRQNTDTQY
j_call: TRBJ2-4; v_call: TRBV2; cdr3_aa: ASSEEGLAKNIQY
j_call: TRBJ2-3; v_call: TRBV30; cdr3_aa: AWSPMALTDTQY
j_call: TRBJ2-7; v_call: TRBV29-1; cdr3_aa: SVKQGSEQY
j_call: TRBJ1-1; v_call: TRBV28; cdr3_aa: ASTKFSGTEAF
j_call: TRBJ1-6; v_call: TRBV7-6; cdr3_aa: ASSLGGDRVSPLH
j_call: TRBJ1-5; v_call: TRBV15; cdr3_aa: ATSGPPRGFGNQPQH